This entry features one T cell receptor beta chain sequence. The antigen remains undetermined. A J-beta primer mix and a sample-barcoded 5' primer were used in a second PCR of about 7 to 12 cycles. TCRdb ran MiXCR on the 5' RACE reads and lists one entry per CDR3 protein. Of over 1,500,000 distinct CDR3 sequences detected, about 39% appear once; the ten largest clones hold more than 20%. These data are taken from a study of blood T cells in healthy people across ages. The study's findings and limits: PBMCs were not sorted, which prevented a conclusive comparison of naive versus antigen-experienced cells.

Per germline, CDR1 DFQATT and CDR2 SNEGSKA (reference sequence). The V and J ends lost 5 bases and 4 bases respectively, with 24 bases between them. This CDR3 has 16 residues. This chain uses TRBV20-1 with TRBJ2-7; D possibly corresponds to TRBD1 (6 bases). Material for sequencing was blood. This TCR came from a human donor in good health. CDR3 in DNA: TGCAGTGCTTTCCGAGCAGTTGAATCCAGGGGTTACGAGCAGTACTTC. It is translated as CSAFRAVESRGYEQYF.